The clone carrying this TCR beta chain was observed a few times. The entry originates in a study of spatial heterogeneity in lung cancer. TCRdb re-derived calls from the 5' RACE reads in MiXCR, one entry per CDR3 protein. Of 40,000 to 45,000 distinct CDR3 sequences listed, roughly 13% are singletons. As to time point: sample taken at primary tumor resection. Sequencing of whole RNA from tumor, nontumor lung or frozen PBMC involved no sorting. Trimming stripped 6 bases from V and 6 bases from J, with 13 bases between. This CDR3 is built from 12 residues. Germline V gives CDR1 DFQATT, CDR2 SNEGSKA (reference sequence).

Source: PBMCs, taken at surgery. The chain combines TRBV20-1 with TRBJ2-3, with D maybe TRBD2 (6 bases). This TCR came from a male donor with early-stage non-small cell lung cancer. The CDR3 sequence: CSALGGADTQYF. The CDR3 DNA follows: TGCAGTGCCTTGGGCGGGGCGGATACGCAGTATTTT.